The rows below give T cell receptor beta chains drawn from one sample of a study of blood T cell repertoires in COVID-19. Only in-frame clones appear in the TCRdb table, and some are missing; sequencing was by immunoSEQ multiplex PCR. This table has hundreds of thousands of clones, under 90% appearing once. Sequenced sample: PBMCs or T cells enriched from blood (not recorded which). These receptors originate from a woman aged 45 to 65 who had been exposed to COVID-19. Both conserved end residues are part of each CDR3. D genes are given only for firm matches.

>.|TRBJ2-3|TRBV19
CASSIDHLGISDTQYF
TGTGCCAGTAGTATAGATCACCTAGGTATTTCGGATACGCAGTATTTT
>.|TRBJ2-3|TRBV18
CASSPERTDTQYF
TGTGCCAGCTCACCGGAGCGCACAGATACGCAGTATTTT
>TRBD2|TRBJ2-1|TRBV9
CASSVASGGYNEQFF
TGTGCCAGCAGCGTAGCTAGCGGGGGATACAATGAGCAGTTCTTC
>TRBD1|TRBJ2-7|TRBV10-3
CAIRGQGANYEQYF
TGTGCCATCAGGGGACAGGGGGCGAACTACGAGCAGTACTTC
>TRBD1|TRBJ2-7|TRBV28
CASSWGTGARPYEQYF
TGTGCCAGCAGTTGGGGGACAGGGGCGAGACCCTACGAGCAGTACTTC
>.|TRBJ2-7|TRBV4-1
CASSQAVRQRVHEQYF
TGCGCCAGCAGCCAAGCCGTCAGGCAGAGGGTCCACGAGCAGTACTTC
>.|TRBJ2-5|TRBV7-6
CASSEQRHGTGSETQYF
TGTGCCAGCAGCGAACAACGTCACGGGACTGGGTCAGAGACCCAGTACTTC
>TRBD1|TRBJ2-2|TRBV10-3
CAISSTGLSGELFF
TGTGCCATCAGTTCGACAGGGCTTTCCGGGGAGCTGTTTTTT
>TRBD2|TRBJ2-2|TRBV5-5
CATREGGNTGELFF
TGTGCCACCCGGGAGGGGGGGAACACCGGGGAGCTGTTTTTT
>TRBD1|TRBJ1-5|TRBV30
CAWSVDRDNQPQHF
TGTGCCTGGAGTGTAGACAGGGACAATCAGCCCCAGCATTTT
>TRBD1|TRBJ1-5|TRBV5-3
CARSSGQGSNQPQHF
TGTGCCAGAAGCTCGGGACAGGGGTCGAATCAGCCCCAGCATTTT
>TRBD1|TRBJ2-7|TRBV6-1
CASSERQGGPYEQYF
TGTGCCAGCAGTGAGAGACAGGGGGGGCCCTACGAGCAGTACTTC